What follows are 17 T cell receptor beta chains derived from one specimen sequenced in a study of identical twins. TCRdb redid the calling of the 5' RACE reads with MiXCR, one entry per CDR3 protein. The profile shows 1.5 million to 2 million distinct CDR3 sequences, about 30% of them singletons. The specimen sequenced was cord blood. These receptors all stem from a newborn girl in good health.

The V gene is TRBV28, the J gene TRBJ1-2; 8 nucleotides line up with TRBD1. V trimming: 6 bases; J trimming: 3 bases; junction bases outside the gene matches: 15. Germline V lookup: CDR1 MDHEN, CDR2 SYDVKM. The CDR3 loop spans 17 amino acids. The DNA of the CDR3 is TGTGCCAGCAGCCACGGGACAGGAGGCCGGCCGGACTATGGCTACACCTTC. As protein: CASSHGTGGRPDYGYTF.

The CDR3 DNA reads TGTGCCAGCAGTGATACCCCCAACCTTAACACTGAAGCTTTCTTT. It specifies CASSDTPNLNTEAFF. This rearrangement joins TRBV2 to TRBJ1-1; D is unresolved. The V gene lost 3 bases and the J gene lost 2 bases, with 13 bases spanning the gap. Germline CDR1 is SNHLY and CDR2 is FYNNEI. The CDR3 contains 15 residues.

Comment on this clonotype: At one boundary the junction diverges from the germline segment, which might be a read error. The CDR3 nucleotides read TGCGCCAGCAGCCAAGTCTTGGACACCCGTCAAGGGACCCAGTACTTC. It specifies CASSQVLDTRQGTQYF. The rearrangement joins TRBV4-1 to TRBJ2-5; D is perhaps TRBD1 (5 bases). The CDR3 runs to 16 residues. Germline values: CDR1 MGHRA, CDR2 YSYEKL.

This clonotype was counted a few times. A much bigger clone sits one base away, suggesting this may be a read error. The chain combines TRBV12-3 or TRBV12-4 with TRBJ1-2; D uncertain. The CDR3 has 14 amino acids. V was trimmed by 3 bases and J by 1 base, leaving 9 bases between them. CDR3 DNA: TGTGCCAGCAGTTTTGGTCACGGTAACTATGGCTACACCTTC. Translating it yields CASSFGHGNYGYTF.

V is TRBV29-1 and J is TRBJ2-4; D might be TRBD2 (6 bases). The CDR3 has 15 residues. V gave up 5 bases and J gave up 0 bases, with 14 bases separating them. Germline V gene data show CDR1 as SQVTM and CDR2 as ANQGSEA. CDR3: CSVRERVLAKNIQYF. The CDR3, as DNA: TGCAGCGTTCGGGAGCGGGTCCTAGCCAAAAACATTCAGTACTTC.

The rearrangement links TRBV6-1 to TRBJ1-5; TRBD1 agrees at 9 bases. V trimming: 5 bases; J trimming: 1 base; junction bases outside the gene matches: 9. This CDR3 has 17 residues. Germline CDR1 MNHNS, CDR2 SASEGT. The CDR3 loop is CASSRADRGRSNQPQHF. Here the CDR3 DNA reads TGTGCCAGCAGTCGAGCGGACAGGGGCAGAAGCAATCAGCCCCAGCATTTT.

The rearrangement uses TRBV5-1 and TRBJ1-2; D is possibly TRBD1 (5 bases). V was shortened by 1 base and J by 3 bases, with 13 bases between the two germline ends. The CDR3 totals 15 residues. Germline lookup yields CDR1 SGHRS and CDR2 YFSETQ. Here the CDR3 reads CASSLKYGADYGYTF. The CDR3 region has the DNA TGCGCCAGCAGCTTGAAGTACGGGGCGGACTATGGCTACACCTTC.

The CDR3 loop is CASRVGGRTDTQYF. The CDR3 DNA sequence: TGTGCCAGCAGGGTTGGGGGACGCACAGATACGCAGTATTTT. This chain joins TRBV28 and TRBJ2-3; perhaps D is TRBD1 or TRBD2 (5 bases each). V lost 6 bases and J 1 base, leaving 11 bases between the germline ends. Germline V gene sequence: CDR1 MDHEN, CDR2 SYDVKM. The CDR3 spans 14 residues.

The V and J genes are TRBV12-3 or TRBV12-4 and TRBJ1-4; no clear D gene. This CDR3 is built from 14 residues. Deletions cut 1 base from V and 0 bases from J, with 3 bases between. The CDR3 reads CASSLVSTNEKLFF. The CDR3 DNA reads as TGTGCCAGCAGTTTAGTATCAACTAATGAAAAACTGTTTTTT.

This clonotype was detected only a few times. V gene TRBV20-1 combines with J gene TRBJ2-1; 10 bases line up with TRBD2. The CDR3 runs to 16 residues. The J segment lost 5 bases and the V segment lost 1 base, leaving 8 bases of the junction unmatched. In germline, CDR1 is DFQATT, CDR2 SNEGSKA (reference sequence). CDR3 sequence: CSARVVSSGGNNEQFF. The CDR3 DNA reads TGCAGTGCTAGAGTTGTGTCTAGCGGGGGAAACAATGAGCAGTTCTTC.

This clonotype came up many times. One end of the junction does not line up with germline, which may come from a read error. The chain recombines TRBV5-1 with TRBJ2-7; D is ambiguous. This CDR3 spans 13 amino acids. Germline assignment: CDR1 SGHRS and CDR2 YFSETQ. The CDR3 spells CASSLGSPYEQYF. For the CDR3, the DNA is TGTGCCAGCAGTTTAGGATCCCCCTACGAGCAGTACTTC. Looking up the rest from reference TRBV5-1 and TRBJ2-7 gives the full variable domain: KAGVTQTPRYLIKTRGQQVTLSCSPISGHRSVSWYQQTPGQGLQFLFEYFSETQRNKGNFPGRFSGRQFSNSRSEMNVSTLELGDSALYLCASSLGSPYEQYFGPGTRLTVT.

The chain employs TRBV28 and TRBJ2-7; tentatively, D is TRBD1 (6 bases). The length of the CDR3 is 14 residues. Per germline, CDR1 MDHEN and CDR2 SYDVKM. Trimming pared 7 bases from V and 2 bases from J, leaving 15 bases between. CDR3 nucleotide sequence: TGTGCCAGCACTTCTGCCGGACAGCCCTACGAGCAGTACTTC. This codes for CASTSAGQPYEQYF. Supplemented by reference TRBV28 and TRBJ2-7, the full variable domain reads DVKVTQSSRYLVKRTGEKVFLECVQDMDHENMFWYRQDPGLGLRLIYFSYDVKMKEKGDIPEGYSVSREKKERFSLILESASTNQTSMYLCASTSAGQPYEQYFGPGTRLTVT.

V and J are TRBV4-2 and TRBJ2-7; 7 bases fit TRBD2. Germline V CDR1 and CDR2: LGHNA, YNFKEQ. This CDR3 has 16 residues. J lost 7 bases, V lost 1 base, and 13 bases had no gene match. CDR3 in DNA: TGTGCCAGCAGCCAAGCGGGGAGGGCGGATAGTAATGAGCAGTACTTC. It is translated as CASSQAGRADSNEQYF.

This clonotype came up a few times. The chain joins TRBV28 to TRBJ2-7; D gene ambiguous. This CDR3 region has 15 residues. The germline gives CDR1 MDHEN, CDR2 SYDVKM. Between the trimmed V and J ends, which lost 0 bases and 3 bases, there was a span of 12 bases. CDR3 DNA: TGTGCCAGCAGTTTATGGAGATGGGCCAACTACGAGCAGTACTTC. It translates to CASSLWRWANYEQYF.

This clonotype has more than one count but fewer than ten. Written as DNA, the CDR3 is TGTGCCACCTACCGGACCATCGCCAGGGGATCCTATGGCTACACCTTC. Translation gives CATYRTIARGSYGYTF. The V call is TRBV6-1, the J call TRBJ1-2; perhaps TRBD1 as D (6 bases). The V gene lost 10 bases and the J gene lost 4 bases, with 25 bases spanning the gap. This CDR3 contains 16 residues. Germline V lookup: CDR1 MNHNS, CDR2 SASEGT.

The chain uses TRBV2 and TRBJ2-6, with no clear D. Trimming left V 3 bases short and J 0 bases short, with 9 bases between. CDR3 length equals 16 residues. The germline V gene encodes CDR1 SNHLY and CDR2 FYNNEI. The CDR3 sequence is CASSDQLSSGANVLTF. DNA of the CDR3: TGTGCCAGCAGTGACCAGTTATCCTCTGGGGCCAACGTCCTGACTTTC.

This chain uses TRBV4-1 with TRBJ1-2, with a possible D match to TRBD1 (6 bases). V shed 1 base and J shed 4 bases, with 10 bases lying between them. In germline, CDR1 is MGHRA, CDR2 YSYEKL. The CDR3 runs 14 residues. The CDR3 sequence: CASSQAGAGYGYTF. In DNA form, the CDR3 reads TGCGCCAGCAGCCAAGCAGGGGCCGGCTATGGCTACACCTTC.